Each of the 21 T cell receptor beta chains below was sequenced from the same sample in a study of blood T cell repertoires in COVID-19. Data came from immunoSEQ multiplex PCR; TCRdb stores just in-frame clones and leaves some out. The table has approximately 160,000 clones, 65% to 80% seen once. Sequencing input: peripheral blood. These TCRs come from a man aged 60 to 69 with acute or convalescent COVID-19.

This chain connects TRBV25-1 to TRBJ1-1, with 7 bases aligning to TRBD1. V was clipped by 5 bases and J by 0 bases; unmatched bases: 3. The CDR3 loop spans 14 amino acids. CDR1 is MGHDK, CDR2 SYGVNS, per germline. CDR3: CASSQTGLNTEAFF. In nucleotides, the CDR3 is TGTGCCAGCAGTCAGACAGGGCTGAACACTGAAGCTTTCTTT.

This clone turned up a few times. V usage is TRBV3-1 (or the pseudogene TRBV3-2) and J usage is TRBJ1-6; D remains unclear. V was pared by 5 bases and J by 0 bases, with 11 bases between. From germline, CDR1 is LGHDT and CDR2 YNNKEL (reference sequence). This CDR3 contains 16 residues. The CDR3 protein is CASSLIPNSYNSPLHF. The DNA of the CDR3 is TGTGCCAGCAGCTTAATACCTAACTCCTATAATTCACCCCTCCACTTT.

This clone came up many times. V gene TRBV30 combines with J gene TRBJ2-2; a possible D gene is TRBD2 (5 bases). The CDR3 is 16 amino acids. Germline CDR1 GTSNPN, CDR2 SVGIG (reference sequence). V was pared by 0 bases and J by 4 bases, with 15 bases between. This chain's CDR3 is CAWSVLSSRGTGELFF. Here the CDR3 DNA reads TGTGCCTGGAGTGTACTTAGCTCCCGGGGCACCGGGGAGCTGTTTTTT.

This chain uses TRBV19 with TRBJ1-2, with 9 bases aligning to TRBD1. V trimming: 8 bases; J trimming: 4 bases; junction bases outside the gene matches: 14. Germline V lookup: CDR1 LNHDA, CDR2 SQIVND (reference sequence). The CDR3 sequence is 16 residues long. The CDR3 region is CASCRDRDASSYGYTF. The CDR3 DNA sequence: TGTGCCAGTTGCCGGGACAGGGACGCGAGTTCCTATGGCTACACCTTC.

Ten or more counts support this clone. The rearrangement uses TRBV21-1 and TRBJ1-3. TRBV21-1 is annotated as a pseudogene. The CDR3 loop spans 17 amino acids. CDR3 nucleotide sequence: TGTGCCAGCAGCAAGGCCTTGTTAGCGCACAAGGGAAACACCATATATTTT. This translates into CASSKALLAHKGNTIYF.

For this clone: This sample also contains other DNA sequences that code for the same CDR3. V usage is TRBV20-1 and J usage is TRBJ1-1; the D gene is possibly TRBD1 (6 bases). Germline V CDR1 and CDR2: DFQATT, SNEGSKA (reference sequence). Between the trimmed V and J ends, which lost 5 bases and 6 bases, there was a span of 10 bases. The CDR3 sequence is 11 residues long. For the CDR3, the DNA is TGCAGTGCTTCTAGACAGGCTGAAGCTTTCTTT. Translating it yields CSASRQAEAFF.

The chain couples TRBV24-1 to TRBJ2-1; 12 bases align to TRBD2. Germline trimming cut 9 bases from V and 5 bases from J; bases unmatched to any gene: 4. In germline, CDR1 is KGHDR, CDR2 SFDVKD. This CDR3 is built from 14 residues. The CDR3 region is CATELAGGNNEQFF. For the CDR3, the DNA is TGTGCCACCGAACTAGCGGGGGGCAACAATGAGCAGTTCTTC.

This clone is termed large. This chain uses TRBV7-8 with TRBJ2-3, with 7 bases lining up with TRBD1. This CDR3 region has 16 residues. Germline CDR1 is SGHVS and CDR2 is FQNEAQ. Trimming took 5 bases from V and 2 from J; bases not matched to a gene: 10. CDR3 region: CASSRWDSSYTDTQYF. The CDR3 DNA sequence: TGTGCCAGCAGCCGCTGGGACAGCTCTTACACAGATACGCAGTATTTT.

CDR3 protein: CASSWRGPEAFF. The CDR3 nucleotides read TGTGCCAGCAGCTGGAGGGGTCCTGAAGCTTTCTTT. The V gene is TRBV5-8, the J gene TRBJ1-1, with a tentative D call TRBD1 (5 bases). This CDR3 comprises 12 residues. V dropped 3 bases and J dropped 6 bases, with 9 bases sitting between them. Looked up from germline, CDR1 is SGHTS and CDR2 is YDEGEE.

The chain recombines TRBV3-1 (or the pseudogene TRBV3-2) with TRBJ2-1; 8 bases fit TRBD1. The V gene's germline CDR1 is LGHDT and CDR2 YNNKEL (reference sequence). The CDR3 consists of 16 residues. The J segment lost 5 bases and the V segment lost 5 bases, leaving 11 bases of the junction unmatched. CDR3 in DNA: TGTGCCAGCAGCTCCGGGACAGGAGCCCTTCACAATGAGCAGTTCTTC. This sequence encodes CASSSGTGALHNEQFF.

This clone was observed a handful of times. This chain connects TRBV7-2 to TRBJ1-5, with 7 bases matching TRBD1. V gave up 5 bases and J gave up 4 bases; unmatched junction bases: 8. The CDR3 is made up of 15 amino acids. CDR1 is SGHTA and CDR2 is FQGNSA in the germline V gene. Written as DNA, the CDR3 is TGTGCCAGCAGCGTAGAAGGGGGCTTAAATCAGCCCCAGCATTTT. Translated: CASSVEGGLNQPQHF. Drawing the rest from reference TRBV7-2 and TRBJ1-5, the complete variable domain is GAGVSQSPSNKVTEKGKDVELRCDPISGHTALYWYRQSLGQGLEFLIYFQGNSAPDKSGLPSDRFSAERTGGSVSTLTIQRTQQEDSAVYLCASSVEGGLNQPQHFGDGTRLSIL.

This rearrangement joins TRBV11-2 to TRBJ2-7, with TRBD2 as a possible D gene (7 bases). V was trimmed by 1 base and J by 0 bases, leaving 10 bases between them. The CDR3 runs to 15 residues. From germline, CDR1 is SGHAT and CDR2 FQNNGV. CDR3 protein: CASSLGGGSSYEQYF. The CDR3, as DNA: TGTGCCAGCAGCTTAGGCGGGGGCAGCTCCTACGAGCAGTACTTC.

The rearrangement uses TRBV7-2 and TRBJ1-4; 7 positions agree with TRBD1. CDR3 size: 15 residues. Losses at the gene ends were 3 bases for V and 5 bases for J; bases not matched to a gene: 6. Germline lookup yields CDR1 SGHTA and CDR2 FQGNSA. The CDR3 nucleotides are TGTGCCAGCAGCTTCTACAGGGGAATCAATGAAAAACTGTTTTTT. Amino acids: CASSFYRGINEKLFF. The complete variable domain, with remaining parts taken from reference TRBV7-2 and TRBJ1-4, reads GAGVSQSPSNKVTEKGKDVELRCDPISGHTALYWYRQSLGQGLEFLIYFQGNSAPDKSGLPSDRFSAERTGGSVSTLTIQRTQQEDSAVYLCASSFYRGINEKLFFGSGTQLSVL.

The rearrangement links TRBV5-1 to TRBJ1-1, with D maybe TRBD1 (5 bases). There are 12 residues in the CDR3. With 2 bases removed from V and 7 bases from J, the gap between germline ends came to 9 bases. The germline V gene encodes CDR1 SGHRS and CDR2 YFSETQ. The CDR3 coding sequence is TGCGCCAGCAGCTTCTGGGGGGTTGAAGCTTTCTTT. Translation gives CASSFWGVEAFF.

The rearrangement links TRBV9 to TRBJ2-5; 7 bases match TRBD1. From germline, CDR1 is SGDLS and CDR2 YYNGEE. The CDR3 is 15 residues long. After removal of 3 bases from V and 5 bases from J, the junction contained 10 bases not matched to a gene. Written as DNA, the CDR3 is TGTGCCAGCAGCGGACCAACAGGGGTGGGGGAGACCCAGTACTTC. Its translation: CASSGPTGVGETQYF.

The genes are TRBV3-1 (or the pseudogene TRBV3-2) and TRBJ2-1; TRBD2 matches 13 bases. Germline-derived CDR1 and CDR2 are LGHDT and YNNKEL (reference sequence). The CDR3 contains 14 residues. V shed 6 bases, J shed 7 bases, and the junction held 3 bases outside the gene matches. The CDR3 DNA follows: TGTGCCAGCAGTCCGACTAGCGGGGGGAATGAGCAGTTCTTC. Its protein is CASSPTSGGNEQFF.

The chain couples TRBV10-3 to TRBJ2-1, with 8 nucleotides matching TRBD2. CDR3 length: 17 residues. The trim removed 1 base at V and 6 bases at J, leaving 11 bases unmatched. Germline V gene lookup returns CDR1 ENHRY and CDR2 SYGVKD. The CDR3 loop reads CAISELVAGTSSNEQFF. CDR3 nucleotide sequence: TGTGCCATCAGTGAGTTGGTAGCGGGGACCTCTTCCAATGAGCAGTTCTTC.

The rearrangement uses TRBV23-1 and TRBJ1-4, with 7 positions matching TRBD1. TRBV23-1 is treated as an ORF (open reading frame) with a function not yet certain. Unmatched junction bases numbered 10, after V lost 0 bases and J lost 3 bases. The CDR3 runs to 18 residues. DNA for the CDR3: TGCGCCAGCAGTCAATCAGAGACAGGGAACGGTGCTAATGAAAAACTGTTTTTT. This gives the protein CASSQSETGNGANEKLFF.

DNA of the CDR3: TGTGCCAGCACGGGACACTATAACCAAGAGACCCAGTACTTC. It yields the protein CASTGHYNQETQYF. The V gene is TRBV6-6, the J gene TRBJ2-5, with D perhaps TRBD1 (6 bases). The V gene lost 7 bases and the J gene lost 0 bases, with 12 bases spanning the gap. The CDR3 contains 14 residues. Per the germline V gene, CDR1 is MNHNY and CDR2 is SVGAGI (reference sequence).

This CDR3 is CATTSYPTENTEAFF. The CDR3, as DNA: TGTGCCACCACCTCATATCCCACAGAAAACACTGAAGCTTTCTTT. The chain recombines TRBV15 with TRBJ1-1; no firm D call. Germline V gene data show CDR1 as LNHNV and CDR2 as YYDKDF (reference sequence). Trimming took 7 bases from V and 2 from J, leaving 17 bases between them. CDR3 size: 15 residues.

The chain has TRBV7-8 and TRBJ1-1; TRBD1 matches 8 bases. The length of the CDR3 is 13 residues. Germline V gene lookup returns CDR1 SGHVS and CDR2 FQNEAQ. The junction had 1 base not matched to a gene; V was cut back by 1 base and J by 6 bases. CDR3 in DNA: TGTGCCAGCAGCTTAGGGACAGGGTCTGAAGCTTTCTTT. Its protein is CASSLGTGSEAFF.